This T cell receptor (beta chain) was identified in a study of response to subunit inactivated influenza vaccine. With respect to this clonotype: Its specificity is unknown.

TCRdb itself ran the RT-PCR reads through MiXCR, one entry per CDR3 protein. The repertoire holds hundreds of thousands of distinct CDR3 sequences, with around 13% as singletons. Findings and limits, study-wide: Seasonal influenza vaccination, on each occasion, was suggested by the authors to recruit few new T cells.

The TCR originated in a man in his forties or fifties who received an inactivated influenza vaccine. The material sequenced was PBMCs from blood, taken less than 15 days before vaccination.

The CDR3 reads CSARDSRGVDNEQFF. The CDR3, as DNA: TGCAGTGCTAGAGATAGCAGGGGAGTCGACAATGAGCAGTTCTTC. The chain couples TRBV20-1 to TRBJ2-1, with D possibly matching TRBD1 (6 bases). Germline V gives CDR1 DFQATT, CDR2 SNEGSKA (reference sequence). This CDR3 has 15 amino acids. Trimming stripped 0 bases from V and 5 bases from J, with 14 bases between.